This T cell receptor (beta chain) was profiled in a study of PD-L1 blockade in urothelial cancer. Study context: Starting in the mid-2010s, patients were given atezolizumab (1,200 mg intravenously every 3 weeks). Once treatment had started, blood was analyzed at 3 weeks (second dose) and again at 6 weeks. Study outcomes and limitations: More expansion of tumor-associated blood clones, seen at 3 weeks, marked durable-benefit patients.

The germline V gene encodes CDR1 LNHDA and CDR2 SQIVND (reference sequence). Trimming removed 9 bases from V and 6 bases from J; junction bases left unmatched: 4. This CDR3 has 11 residues. This clone was counted once. Its matching antigen is unknown. PCRs were each spiked with synthetic TCR analog templates. The protocol was immunoSEQ multiplex PCR, while the TCRdb copy is restricted to in-frame clones and leaves out a portion. Of about 40,000 clones listed, around 88% were seen once; the top ten hold about a sixth. Sample: PBMCs, taken around atezolizumab (anti-PD-L1) treatment. The chain uses TRBV19 and TRBJ2-7; the match to TRBD2 covers 8 bases. This TCR was recovered from a man aged 55 to 70 with urothelial cancer. The CDR3 region has the DNA TGTGCCAGCCGTAGCGGGATCGAGCAGTACTTC. Amino acids: CASRSGIEQYF.